This is a list of T cell receptor beta chains from one sample in a study of technical replicates of blood from a handful of donors. Using immunoSEQ multiplex PCR, the repertoire was profiled, and TCRdb retains in-frame clones only, with some absent. The sample holds roughly 90,000 clones, roughly 90% seen once. Sequenced material: T cells isolated from PBMCs. The receptors come from a human donor in good health. The CDR3 runs from the conserved cysteine through the conserved F or W. A D gene is named only where the DNA matches it firmly. Clone size is stated in some rows and not others, as once, few, many or a class when expanded.

j_gene: TRBJ2-7; abundance: once; d_gene: NA; v_gene: TRBV6-1; CDR3nt: TGTGCCAGCAGTGAACGGGAACCCGCAGAGGGGGTAGGCTACGAGCAGTACTTC; CDR3aa: CASSEREPAEGVGYEQYF
j_gene: TRBJ1-5; abundance: NA; d_gene: TRBD1; v_gene: TRBV2; CDR3nt: TGTGCCAGCAGTGACGGGACAGGGTGGCTTCAGCCCCAGCATTTT; CDR3aa: CASSDGTGWLQPQHF
j_gene: TRBJ1-1; abundance: NA; d_gene: NA; v_gene: TRBV5-1; CDR3nt: TGCGCCAGCAGCTTGGGACAGATGAACACTGAAGCTTTCTTT; CDR3aa: CASSLGQMNTEAFF
j_gene: TRBJ1-3; abundance: NA; d_gene: NA; v_gene: TRBV11-2; CDR3nt: TGTGCCAGCAGCTTAGTACAGGGAAACACCATATATTTT; CDR3aa: CASSLVQGNTIYF
j_gene: TRBJ2-3; abundance: NA; d_gene: TRBD1; v_gene: TRBV7-3; CDR3nt: TGTGCCAGCAGCCCATCGACAGGGGGTGGGGATACGCAGTATTTT; CDR3aa: CASSPSTGGGDTQYF
j_gene: TRBJ1-1; abundance: NA; d_gene: NA; v_gene: TRBV28; CDR3nt: TGTGCCAGCAGTCCCGGGGTTATGAACACTGAAGCTTTCTTT; CDR3aa: CASSPGVMNTEAFF
j_gene: TRBJ1-6; abundance: NA; d_gene: NA; v_gene: TRBV28; CDR3nt: TGCTCCGACAGGCGCCTTGTTCGGGGGGACACCCCAAATTCACCCCTCCACTTT; CDR3aa: CSDRRLVRGDTPNSPLHF
j_gene: TRBJ1-4; abundance: once; d_gene: NA; v_gene: TRBV19; CDR3nt: TGTGCCAGTAGTCTCGGTAACAGAGATGGAAAACTGTTTTTT; CDR3aa: CASSLGNRDGKLFF
j_gene: TRBJ1-3; abundance: NA; d_gene: NA; v_gene: TRBV11-2; CDR3nt: TGTGCCAGCACCCCCGGTGGGCCAGCAGGAAACACCATATATTTT; CDR3aa: CASTPGGPAGNTIYF
j_gene: TRBJ2-7; abundance: NA; d_gene: NA; v_gene: TRBV6-5; CDR3nt: TGTGCCAGCAGTTACGGGCAGAACTTCTACGAGCAGTACTTC; CDR3aa: CASSYGQNFYEQYF
j_gene: TRBJ2-1; abundance: NA; d_gene: TRBD2; v_gene: TRBV12-5; CDR3nt: TGTGCTAGTGGTTTGCCCAAGATCGAGACTAGCGGGGGCTTGTACAATGAGCAGTTCTTC; CDR3aa: CASGLPKIETSGGLYNEQFF
j_gene: TRBJ2-7; abundance: NA; d_gene: TRBD1; v_gene: TRBV30; CDR3nt: TGTGCAATCGACAGGGGTCCTCCCTACGAGCAGTACTTC; CDR3aa: CAIDRGPPYEQYF
j_gene: TRBJ2-5; abundance: NA; d_gene: NA; v_gene: TRBV4-1; CDR3nt: TGCGCCAGCAGCCAAGAGTATTCTTTCAGGGGAACGGGGCGCGAGACCCAGTACTTC; CDR3aa: CASSQEYSFRGTGRETQYF
j_gene: TRBJ1-4; abundance: NA; d_gene: NA; v_gene: TRBV7-6; CDR3nt: TGTGCCAGCAGCTTAGTCTCCGGAGAACTTAATGAAAAACTGTTTTTT; CDR3aa: CASSLVSGELNEKLFF
j_gene: TRBJ2-3; abundance: NA; d_gene: NA; v_gene: TRBV19; CDR3nt: TGTGCCAGTGCCGTCGGGGGTTTTAGCACAGATACGCAGTATTTT; CDR3aa: CASAVGGFSTDTQYF
j_gene: TRBJ2-6; abundance: NA; d_gene: NA; v_gene: TRBV29-1; CDR3nt: TGCAGCGTTGTGGGGGCCGGGGCCAACGTCCTGACTTTC; CDR3aa: CSVVGAGANVLTF
j_gene: TRBJ2-2; abundance: few; d_gene: NA; v_gene: TRBV11-2; CDR3nt: TGTGCCAGCAGCTTACCAGGGACCGGGGAGCTGTTTTTT; CDR3aa: CASSLPGTGELFF
j_gene: TRBJ2-1; abundance: once; d_gene: TRBD1; v_gene: TRBV11-2; CDR3nt: TGTGCCAGCAGCTTAGGTCGGACAGGGAACAATGAGCAGTTCTTC; CDR3aa: CASSLGRTGNNEQFF
j_gene: TRBJ1-1; abundance: NA; d_gene: NA; v_gene: TRBV19; CDR3nt: TGTGCCAGTACCATTGTGGGAGGGAACACTGAAGCTTTCTTT; CDR3aa: CASTIVGGNTEAFF
j_gene: TRBJ1-2; abundance: NA; d_gene: TRBD1; v_gene: TRBV28; CDR3nt: TGTGCCAGCAGTTTACTTTTGACAGGGGGTAGAGGCTACACCTTC; CDR3aa: CASSLLLTGGRGYTF
j_gene: TRBJ2-5; abundance: NA; d_gene: NA; v_gene: TRBV7-2; CDR3nt: TGTGCCAGCAGCTTAGGTTTAAGGATCACTGGAGGGGAGACCCAGTACTTC; CDR3aa: CASSLGLRITGGETQYF
j_gene: TRBJ1-4; abundance: NA; d_gene: TRBD1; v_gene: TRBV2; CDR3nt: TGTGCCAGCAGCCAGGGGGCGCGGAAACTGTTTTTT; CDR3aa: CASSQGARKLFF